What follows describes a single T cell receptor beta chain. Antigen unknown. This sample was included in a study of cytomegalovirus exposure and HLA in healthy donors. Findings of the study overall: One variant, a missense change in DCLRE1C, was linked in a later analysis to TCR beta V- and J-gene trimming. The CMV antigen specificity of three CMV-associated chains was confirmed through in vitro analysis. There were 150 to 200 TCR beta chains listed as cytomegalovirus-associated.

The primer mix had 60 Vbeta and 13 Jbeta primers. Assay: immunoSEQ multiplex PCR; the TCRdb copy retains only in-frame clones and omits some. The data show about 140,000 clones, 65% to 80% seen once. The J segment lost 2 bases and the V segment lost 6 bases, leaving 4 bases of the junction unmatched. The CDR3 runs to 14 residues. Germline values: CDR1 MNHEY, CDR2 SMNVEV (reference sequence). The chain has TRBV27 and TRBJ2-7, with TRBD1 identical over 10 bases. This clonotype originated in a man in his forties or fifties in good health and CMV-seropositive. Sequencing used PBMCs. The CDR3 DNA follows: TGTGCCAGCAGCACAGGGACAGGGGCCTACGAGCAGTACTTC. This gives the protein CASSTGTGAYEQYF.